Listed below are T cell receptor beta chains from one sample, sequenced in a study of T cells in Graves' hyperthyroidism and ophthalmopathy. TCRdb ran MiXCR on the multiplex PCR reads and lists one entry per CDR3 protein. The sample consists of hundreds of thousands of distinct CDR3 sequences, about 24% of them appearing once. Sequenced sample: blood. The receptors derive from a woman aged 30 to 39 with Graves' ophthalmopathy. Both conserved end residues are part of each CDR3. A D gene is named only where the DNA matches it firmly. Size is omitted from some rows. Given values are once, few, many or a class for expanded clones.

many	12	TRBV7-2	TRBJ2-7	-	CASSLSGEEQYF	TGTGCCAGCAGCTTATCAGGGGAAGAGCAGTACTTC
-	16	TRBV27	TRBJ1-5	-	CASSPGRYYSNQPQHF	TGTGCCAGCAGTCCGGGACGTTATTATAGCAATCAGCCCCAGCATTTT
many	15	TRBV11-2	TRBJ1-3	TRBD1	CASSLGGGYGNTIYF	TGTGCCAGCAGCTTAGGAGGGGGCTATGGAAACACCATATATTTT
many	13	TRBV7-2	TRBJ1-2	-	CASSDTGFYGYTF	TGTGCCAGCAGCGACACAGGTTTCTATGGCTACACCTTC
many	14	TRBV7-2	TRBJ1-5	-	CASSPNLGGQPQHF	TGTGCCAGCAGCCCAAATCTGGGGGGTCAGCCCCAGCATTTT
few	13	TRBV20-1	TRBJ2-5	-	CSAVRDIEETQYF	TGCAGTGCTGTCCGGGACATAGAAGAGACCCAGTACTTC
once	13	TRBV2	TRBJ1-1	-	CASKAGANTEAFF	TGTGCCAGCAAAGCAGGGGCGAACACTGAAGCTTTCTTT
-	12	TRBV6-2/TRBV6-3	TRBJ2-4	-	CASGLAKNIKYF	TGTGCCAGTGGCCTAGCCAAAAACATTAAGTACTTC
many	16	TRBV6-5	TRBJ1-3	-	CASSYERPASGNTIYF	TGTGCCAGCAGTTACGAACGGCCCGCCTCTGGAAACACCATATATTTT
-	22	TRBV5-1	TRBJ1-1	TRBD1	CASSYLSPMRTDRIGRDTEAFF	TGCGCCAGCAGCTATCTGTCACCGATGAGGACGGACAGGATCGGTAGGGACACTGAAGCTTTCTTT
few	14	TRBV7-9	TRBJ2-5	-	CASSTAGRRETQYF	TGTGCCAGCAGCACCGCAGGGCGGCGGGAGACCCAGTACTTC
-	14	TRBV12-3/TRBV12-4	TRBJ1-2	TRBD1	CASRRTGLNYGYTF	TGTGCCAGCAGAAGGACAGGGCTTAACTATGGCTACACCTTC
many	16	TRBV7-8	TRBJ2-7	TRBD1	CASSLGRRDRAREQYF	TGTGCCAGCAGCTTAGGGCGGCGGGACAGGGCTCGAGAGCAGTACTTC
many	14	TRBV6-2/TRBV6-3	TRBJ2-7	TRBD1	CASSNRDREGDQYF	TGTGCCAGCAGTAACCGGGACAGGGAAGGCGATCAGTACTTC
many	14	TRBV24-1	TRBJ1-1	-	CATSDLQGGPEAFF	TGTGCCACCAGTGATTTACAGGGCGGCCCTGAAGCTTTCTTT
many	13	TRBV12-5	TRBJ1-2	-	CASGPQGPNGYTF	TGTGCTAGTGGTCCTCAGGGGCCAAATGGCTACACCTTC
many	15	TRBV20-1	TRBJ2-7	TRBD2	CSADPGTTLSYEQYF	TGCAGTGCTGACCCCGGGACTACCCTTTCCTACGAGCAGTACTTC
many	14	TRBV13	TRBJ1-2	TRBD1	CASTNVGGEYGYTF	TGTGCCAGCACCAACGTAGGGGGCGAATATGGCTACACCTTC
-	18	TRBV6-2/TRBV6-3	TRBJ2-7	-	CASSSRFHTGRWAYEQYF	TGTGCCAGCAGTTCCCGATTCCACACAGGGCGATGGGCCTACGAGCAGTACTTC
-	17	TRBV6-1	TRBJ2-2	-	CASTRRGLGGLTGELFF	TGTGCCAGCACCAGGCGAGGCCTCGGGGGGCTGACCGGGGAGCTGTTTTTT
-	14	TRBV29-1	TRBJ1-1	-	CSVEGGRLNTEAFF	TGCAGCGTTGAGGGAGGGAGATTGAACACTGAAGCTTTCTTT
many	16	TRBV11-1	TRBJ1-2	-	CASSRLDRATTYGYTF	TGTGCCAGCAGCAGGTTAGACAGAGCAACAACCTATGGCTACACCTTC
-	15	TRBV2	TRBJ1-2	TRBD1	CASSVPGTGSYGYTF	TGTGCCAGCAGTGTCCCCGGGACAGGATCATATGGCTACACCTTC
-	15	TRBV9	TRBJ2-7	TRBD2	CASSVAAGGRHEQYF	TGTGCCAGCAGCGTAGCGGCGGGGGGGCGCCACGAGCAGTACTTC
-	10	TRBV2	TRBJ2-7	-	CASSELMQYF	TGTGCCAGCAGTGAACTGATGCAGTACTTC
-	15	TRBV9	TRBJ1-5	TRBD1	CASSVGTGNGQPQHF	TGTGCCAGCAGCGTAGGGACAGGGAACGGTCAGCCCCAGCATTTT
-	13	TRBV6-1	TRBJ1-5	-	CASTRGGTQPQHF	TGTGCCAGCACCCGCGGGGGGACTCAGCCCCAGCATTTT
many	16	TRBV29-1	TRBJ1-1	-	CSVEDGSRGIGTEAFF	TGCAGCGTTGAAGATGGCTCTCGGGGGATCGGCACTGAAGCTTTCTTT
many	15	TRBV5-6	TRBJ2-5	-	CASSLAVSRGGTQYF	TGTGCCAGCAGCTTGGCGGTTAGCAGAGGGGGGACCCAGTACTTC
few	14	TRBV3-1	TRBJ1-1	-	CASSDSSAGTEAFF	TGTGCCAGCAGCGATTCATCGGCGGGCACTGAAGCTTTCTTT
-	14	TRBV5-1	TRBJ1-1	-	CASSLGPGNPEAFF	TGCGCCAGCAGCTTGGGTCCGGGAAACCCTGAAGCTTTCTTT
many	13	TRBV9	TRBJ2-2	-	CASSFGWTGELFF	TGTGCCAGCAGCTTCGGGTGGACCGGGGAGCTGTTTTTT
many	15	TRBV11-2	TRBJ1-1	-	CASSLEPTPGTEAFF	TGTGCCAGCAGCTTAGAACCAACTCCAGGGACTGAAGCTTTCTTT
many	16	TRBV12-3/TRBV12-4	TRBJ1-1	-	CASSPAVGGWNTEAFF	TGTGCCAGCAGCCCGGCGGTGGGGGGGTGGAACACTGAAGCTTTCTTT
-	15	TRBV6-2/TRBV6-3	TRBJ1-2	-	CASTLVQYPSKGYTF	TGTGCCAGCACCCTGGTTCAATATCCCTCAAAAGGCTACACCTTC
many	14	TRBV20-1	TRBJ1-2	-	CSAINRDSNYGYTF	TGCAGTGCTATAAACAGGGATTCTAACTATGGCTACACCTTC
-	14	TRBV6-1	TRBJ2-7	-	CASTPRGASYEQYF	TGTGCCAGCACCCCTCGGGGGGCCTCCTACGAGCAGTACTTC
few	12	TRBV12-3/TRBV12-4	TRBJ2-7	TRBD2	CASSRTSGEQYF	TGTGCCAGCAGTCGGACTAGCGGGGAGCAGTACTTC
many	13	TRBV7-3	TRBJ1-1	-	CASSRGTNTEAFF	TGTGCCAGCAGCAGGGGGACGAACACTGAAGCTTTCTTT
many	18	TRBV19	TRBJ2-6	TRBD1	CASSDGQGLGSGANVLTF	TGTGCCAGTAGTGACGGACAGGGCCTCGGCTCTGGGGCCAACGTCCTGACTTTC
-	14	TRBV7-2	TRBJ1-2	-	CASSPGIGNYGYTF	TGTGCCAGCAGCCCCGGAATTGGGAACTATGGCTACACCTTC
many	13	TRBV6-2/TRBV6-3	TRBJ2-5	TRBD1	CASSNRGTETQYF	TGTGCCAGCAGTAACAGGGGAACGGAGACCCAGTACTTC
-	14	TRBV19	TRBJ1-1	TRBD1	CASILRTGNTEAFF	TGTGCCAGTATTCTAAGGACAGGGAACACTGAAGCTTTCTTT
few	14	TRBV18	TRBJ2-1	-	CASSPGARYNEQFF	TGTGCCAGCTCACCAGGGGCCCGTTACAATGAGCAGTTCTTC
few	12	TRBV7-8	TRBJ1-6	-	CASSEQDSPLHF	TGTGCCAGCAGCGAACAGGACTCACCCCTCCACTTT
many	13	TRBV29-1	TRBJ1-2	TRBD1	CSVSDRGLGGYTF	TGCAGCGTCTCGGACAGGGGACTAGGAGGCTACACCTTC